This T cell receptor (beta chain) was profiled in a study of OX40 agonist ivuxolimab in advanced cancers. Study as a whole: Given to patients was ivuxolimab, an agonistic anti-OX40 (CD134) antibody. Study findings and constraints: Some nonresponders additionally presented with little normalized T-cell clonal expansion. With doses of 0.1 to 3.0 mg/kg, CD4+ and CD8+ blood T cells had undergone clonal expansion by week 6.

V was shortened by 6 bases and J by 5 bases, with 9 bases between the two germline ends. The CDR3 consists of 11 residues. Germline CDR1 SGHRS, CDR2 YFSETQ. Data came from immunoSEQ multiplex PCR; TCRdb stores just in-frame clones and leaves some out. The profile shows about 80,000 clones, around 90% of them singletons. With regard to this clone: As yet, its antigen is unknown.

This chain joins TRBV5-1 and TRBJ2-7; D is ambiguous. The TCR was taken from an adult with an advanced solid tumor such as melanoma, head and neck, liver or kidney cancer. Sequencing was performed on CD4+ or CD8+ T cells sorted from blood, taken in a trial of the OX40 agonist ivuxolimab. The CDR3 sequence: CASKVENEQYF. The CDR3 DNA is TGCGCCAGCAAGGTAGAAAACGAGCAGTACTTC.